The 20 T cell receptor beta chains in this list originate from one sample, sequenced in a study of T cells in women clearing cervical HPV infection. TCRdb's copy holds only in-frame clones and misses some; the assay was immunoSEQ multiplex PCR. The listing contains some 46,000 clones. Sequenced input: blood buffy coat. These receptors were taken from a woman aged 18 to 75 with a cervical HPV16 infection that either progressed to CIN3+ or cleared (not recorded which).

Remarks on this clone: From the germline J gene comes the end of the CDR3, since the read stops 3 residues before it. The chain carries TRBV29-1 and TRBJ2-7; 9 nucleotides match TRBD2. V was pared by 1 base and J by 2 bases, with 15 bases of the junction left unmatched. The CDR3 runs to 18 residues. Per germline, CDR1 SQVTM and CDR2 ANQGSEA. CDR3 in amino acids: CSVEAVGLTSGFAYEQYF. CDR3 DNA (partial): TGCAGCGTTGAAGCGGTTGGTTTGACTAGCGGATTTGCCTACGAG.

About this clone: The CDR3 end lies 3 residues beyond the end of the read and is filled in from the germline J gene. The chain carries TRBV30 and TRBJ2-1; the match to TRBD2 covers 8 bases. The length of the CDR3 is 15 residues. CDR1 is GTSNPN, CDR2 SVGIG, per germline (reference sequence). Trimming took 5 bases from V and 3 from J; bases not matched to a gene: 9. Incomplete CDR3 DNA: TGTGCCTGGGGACCGGGACTAGATGTCTACAATGAG. It specifies CAWGPGLDVYNE. The full CDR3 protein is CAWGPGLDVYNEQFF. Using reference TRBV30 and TRBJ2-1 for the parts outside the CDR3, the full variable domain is SQTIHQWPATLVQPVGSPLSLECTVEGTSNPNLYWYRQAAGRGLQLLFYSVGIGQISSEVPQNLSASRPQDRQFILSSKKLLLSDSGFYLCAWGPGLDVYNEQFFGPGTRLTVL.

Notes on this clone: The read comes to an end 3 residues before the CDR3 does, leaving the germline J gene to fill in the end. V and J are TRBV19 and TRBJ2-7; TRBD2 is a possible D gene (5 bases). The V and J ends lost 0 bases and 2 bases respectively, with 11 bases between them. The germline V gene has CDR1 LNHDA and CDR2 SQIVND (reference sequence). The CDR3 spans 15 residues. Partial CDR3 DNA: TGTGCCAGTAGTATAGATCATAAGCGGCCCTACGAG. Its translation is CASSIDHKRPYE. The entire CDR3 reads CASSIDHKRPYEQYF.

The CDR3 sequence is CASSDRILGTVMNTEAFF. Incomplete CDR3 DNA: TGTGCCAGCAGTGACAGAATACTTGGGACAGTCATGAACACTGAA. The chain is built from TRBV6-4 and TRBJ1-1; 7 bases line up with TRBD1. The read is 3 residues too short to cover the CDR3 end, so that end is filled in from the germline J gene. The V gene's germline CDR1 is MRHNA and CDR2 SNTAGT. V gave up 2 bases and J gave up 0 bases; unmatched junction bases: 12. The CDR3 spans 18 residues.

About this clone: Sequencing ends 3 residues short of the CDR3 end; the germline J gene provides the rest. The chain couples TRBV7-3 to TRBJ2-5; weak D call: TRBD1 (7 bases). V dropped 5 bases and J dropped 2 bases, with 9 bases sitting between them. The CDR3 runs to 13 residues. The V gene's germline CDR1 is SGHTA and CDR2 FQGTGA. Here the CDR3 reads CASSAGQQETQYF. The CDR3 bases that were read are TGTGCCAGCAGCGCGGGACAGCAAGAGACC.

A remark on this clone: The sequenced fragment ends 3 residues before the CDR3 boundary, so the rest is inferred from the germline J gene. The V call is TRBV11-2, the J call TRBJ2-5, with a possible D match to TRBD2 (6 bases). V was pared by 0 bases and J by 5 bases, with 13 bases between. CDR1 and CDR2 (germline): SGHAT, FQNNGV. The CDR3 runs 15 residues. The CDR3: CASSLDPSVYETQYF. The DNA read from the CDR3 is TGTGCCAGCAGCTTAGACCCTAGCGTGTATGAGACC.

In the case of this clone: The CDR3 end falls 3 residues outside the read, so it is completed with the germline J gene. This rearrangement joins TRBV18 to TRBJ1-2, with 11 bases aligning to TRBD1. This CDR3 is 16 amino acids long. CDR1 is KGHSH and CDR2 is LQKENI in the germline V gene. The CDR3 protein is CASSPLGQGASYDYTF. CDR3 DNA, as far as it was read: TGTGCCAGCTCACCACTAGGACAGGGGGCCTCCTACGAC.

About this clone itself: The read ends 3 residues early relative to the CDR3; the germline J gene fills the gap. The chain employs TRBV6-1 and TRBJ1-2, with TRBD1 identical over 9 bases. V shed 3 bases and J 4 bases; nucleotides not matched to a gene: 6. The CDR3 runs to 15 residues. Germline CDR1 reads MNHNS; CDR2 reads SASEGT. Partial CDR3 DNA: TGTGCCAGCAGTGACGGACAGGGGAAGGTCTATGGC. It yields the protein CASSDGQGKVYG. The CDR3 in its entirety is CASSDGQGKVYGYTF.

Details on this clone: With the read ending 3 residues before the CDR3 end, the germline J gene is used to fill in that end. V gene TRBV29-1 combines with J gene TRBJ2-7, with 7 bases lining up with TRBD2. The junction had 6 bases not matched to a gene; V was cut back by 0 bases and J by 4 bases. The CDR3 spans 14 residues. Germline V lookup: CDR1 SQVTM, CDR2 ANQGSEA. CDR3 region: CSVEDRGTTYEQYF. The CDR3 bases that were read are TGCAGCGTTGAAGATCGGGGGACTACATACGAG.

With respect to this clone: Read coverage stops 3 residues before the CDR3 terminus; the germline J gene supplies the remainder. The rearrangement uses TRBV7-2 and TRBJ1-2; D is unresolved. The CDR3 has 14 residues. Germline assignment: CDR1 SGHTA and CDR2 FQGNSA. The DNA read from the CDR3 is TGTGCCAGCAGCTTAGCTAGCGCCACAGATACC. It is translated as CASSLASATDT. The entire CDR3 protein reads CASSLASATDTYTF.

Note on this clone: The read is 3 residues too short to cover the CDR3 end, so that end is filled in from the germline J gene. The gene calls are TRBV13 and TRBJ2-2; D remains unclear. The germline V and J ends were trimmed by 8 bases and 5 bases, with 27 bases remaining between them. The CDR3 is made up of 18 amino acids. CDR1 is PRHDT, CDR2 FYEKMQ, per germline (reference sequence). This chain's CDR3 is CASRVITDPLLATGELFF. CDR3 bases read: TGTGCCAGCCGGGTTATTACCGACCCCCTGCTTGCAACCGGGGAG.

Comments on this clone: The sequence runs out 3 residues before the end of the CDR3; the remainder is reconstructed from the germline J gene. The V gene is TRBV20-1, the J gene TRBJ2-5; a possible D gene is TRBD2 (7 bases). The CDR3 is 14 residues long. V gave up 5 bases and J gave up 2 bases, with 15 bases separating them. Germline lookup yields CDR1 DFQATT and CDR2 SNEGSKA (reference sequence). CDR3 DNA (partial): TGCAGTGCTCGGGACGCGGGGGCACAAGAGACC. Translating it yields CSARDAGAQET. The whole CDR3 reads CSARDAGAQETQYF.

Comment on this clone: Its ends do not fully match the called genes, so a read error is possible. The CDR3 end falls 3 residues outside the read, so it is completed with the germline J gene. This chain links TRBV7-7 with TRBJ2-3; 8 bases match TRBD1. Per the germline V gene, CDR1 is SSHAT and CDR2 is FNYEAQ (reference sequence). The CDR3 runs 15 residues. CDR3 residues: CASSFGRTGQETQYF. The sequenced part of the CDR3 DNA is TGTGCTAGCAGCTTCGGACGGACAGGGCAAGAGACG.

The CDR3 protein is CASSQGQLNTEAFF. The sequenced CDR3 bases are TGCGCCAGCAGCCAGGGACAGCTGAACACTGAA. The J gene is TRBJ1-1, the V gene TRBV5-1; 7 nucleotides agree with TRBD1. The read is 3 residues too short to cover the CDR3 end, so that end is filled in from the germline J gene. CDR1 is SGHRS, CDR2 YFSETQ, per germline. The CDR3 spans 14 residues. Germline trimming cut 4 bases from V and 0 bases from J; bases unmatched to any gene: 3.

On this clone: Coverage ceases 3 residues before the CDR3 finishes, and the germline J gene fills in the end. The rearrangement joins TRBV7-3 to TRBJ1-2; D is perhaps TRBD1 (6 bases). The CDR3 covers 15 residues. Germline V CDR1 and CDR2: SGHTA, FQGTGA. CDR3 sequence: CASSLTGAGGSGYTF. Incomplete CDR3 DNA: TGTGCCAGCAGCTTAACGGGGGCGGGTGGAAGCGGC.

As to this clone: The read gets to within 3 residues of the CDR3 end, and the germline J gene fills in the rest. V gene TRBV18 combines with J gene TRBJ2-5; 8 positions match TRBD1. V shed 3 bases, J shed 1 base, and the junction held 4 bases outside the gene matches. Germline CDR1 and CDR2: KGHSH and LQKENI. The CDR3 has 15 residues. CDR3 in amino acids: CASSPTGAPQETQYF. Incomplete CDR3 DNA: TGTGCCAGCTCACCGACAGGGGCGCCCCAAGAGACC.

A remark on this clone: The observed sequence ends 3 residues before the CDR3 terminus, with the missing tail filled in from the germline J gene. The V call is TRBV6-1, the J call TRBJ2-1; 10 positions agree with TRBD1. The CDR3 sequence is 15 residues long. Germline values: CDR1 MNHNS, CDR2 SASEGT. The V segment lost 3 bases and the J segment 4 bases; nucleotides outside the gene matches: 3. The CDR3 spells CASSERGQGYNEQFF. The DNA read from the CDR3 is TGTGCCAGCAGTGAGAGGGGACAGGGGTACAATGAG.

About this clone: The read ends 3 residues before the CDR3 terminus; that terminus is restored from the germline J gene. The chain combines TRBV5-1 with TRBJ2-1; TRBD1 agrees at 7 bases. Germline V CDR1 and CDR2: SGHRS, YFSETQ. This CDR3 comprises 18 residues. J gave up 2 bases and V 0 bases, and 11 bases lay outside the gene matches. The DNA read from the CDR3 is TGCGCCAGCAGCTTGGAGACAGGGTTCGAAGAGCCCTACAATGAG. Protein product: CASSLETGFEEPYNE. The full CDR3 sequence reads CASSLETGFEEPYNEQFF.

Comment on this clone: The read halts 3 residues ahead of the CDR3 end, with the missing end drawn from the germline J gene. This chain joins TRBV19 and TRBJ1-2, with D maybe TRBD1 (5 bases). Germline assignment: CDR1 LNHDA and CDR2 SQIVND (reference sequence). The CDR3 consists of 13 residues. CDR3 residues: CASRTDSYNDYTF. CDR3 DNA, as far as it was read: TGTGCCAGTAGGACAGACTCCTACAATGAC.

Concerning this clone: Read coverage stops 3 residues before the CDR3 terminus; the germline J gene supplies the remainder. The chain uses TRBV16 and TRBJ1-5, with D unresolved. Germline V gene lookup returns CDR1 KGHSY and CDR2 FQNENV. The V end was cut by 0 bases, the J end by 5 bases, with 11 bases between. The CDR3 is made up of 15 amino acids. The CDR3 loop reads CASSQSAEPHQPQHF. CDR3 bases read: TGTGCCAGCAGCCAATCGGCTGAACCCCATCAGCCC.